This is a list of T cell receptor beta chains from one sample in a study of blood T cell repertoires in COVID-19. The data were produced by immunoSEQ multiplex PCR, yet TCRdb's version contains in-frame clones alone and is incomplete. The profile shows 25,000 to 35,000 clones, less than 90% of them singletons. The sequencing sample was made of peripheral blood. The receptors shown here come from a human donor with active COVID-19. The donor label of this sample is uncertain. The CDR3 runs from the conserved cysteine through the conserved F or W. D genes are given only for firm matches. Where a row states a size, it is once, few, many or the class of an expanded clone; other rows omit it.

d_gene: -
j_gene: TRBJ1-5
abundance: -
v_gene: TRBV12-3/TRBV12-4
CDR3nt: TGTGCCAGCAGTCAGGGTAGCAATCAGCCCCAGCATTTT
CDR3aa: CASSQGSNQPQHF

d_gene: TRBD2
j_gene: TRBJ2-7
abundance: -
v_gene: TRBV6-1
CDR3nt: TGTGCCAGCAGTGCAGCGGGGCCGCTCTACGAGCAGTACTTC
CDR3aa: CASSAAGPLYEQYF

d_gene: TRBD1
j_gene: TRBJ1-1
abundance: -
v_gene: TRBV2
CDR3nt: TGTGCCAGCAGGGGACAGACGAACACTGAAGCTTTCTTT
CDR3aa: CASRGQTNTEAFF

d_gene: -
j_gene: TRBJ2-4
abundance: -
v_gene: TRBV4-1
CDR3nt: TGCGCCAGCAGCCTAGGGACTGCGGGGAGTGACATTCAGTACTTC
CDR3aa: CASSLGTAGSDIQYF

d_gene: -
j_gene: TRBJ2-1
abundance: -
v_gene: TRBV7-9
CDR3nt: TGTGCCAGCAGCCAGGGATGGGTAGCGGCGACACAGAAAGAGGAGTTCTTC
CDR3aa: CASSQGWVAATQKEEFF

d_gene: -
j_gene: TRBJ1-2
abundance: -
v_gene: TRBV19
CDR3nt: TGTGCCAGTAGTCTTGCCTATTATGGCTACACCTTC
CDR3aa: CASSLAYYGYTF

d_gene: TRBD2
j_gene: TRBJ2-1
abundance: -
v_gene: TRBV29-1
CDR3nt: TGCAGCCTCAGGACTAGCGGGAAGGATGAGCAGTTCTTC
CDR3aa: CSLRTSGKDEQFF

d_gene: -
j_gene: TRBJ2-2
abundance: -
v_gene: TRBV5-4
CDR3nt: TGTGCCAGCAGCTCCGGGACATTAGCATCGAACACCGGGGAGCTGTTTTTT
CDR3aa: CASSSGTLASNTGELFF

d_gene: -
j_gene: TRBJ2-3
abundance: -
v_gene: TRBV7-2
CDR3nt: TGTGCCAGCAGCGCCCTTGGGCCCAAGGGGACAGATACGCAGTATTTT
CDR3aa: CASSALGPKGTDTQYF

d_gene: -
j_gene: TRBJ1-1
abundance: -
v_gene: TRBV21-1
CDR3nt: TGTGCCAGCAGCAAAGTGGGGGGGAACACTGAAGCTTTCTTT
CDR3aa: CASSKVGGNTEAFF

d_gene: TRBD2
j_gene: TRBJ2-7
abundance: -
v_gene: TRBV6-6
CDR3nt: TGTGCCAGCACCTTAGCTAGCGGGCCCTCCTACGAGCAGTACTTC
CDR3aa: CASTLASGPSYEQYF

d_gene: -
j_gene: TRBJ2-7
abundance: medium-sized
v_gene: TRBV9
CDR3nt: TGTGCCAGCAGCGGAGGTAAACAGGGTTTAGTCGGCGAGCAGTACTTC
CDR3aa: CASSGGKQGLVGEQYF

d_gene: TRBD2
j_gene: TRBJ2-3
abundance: -
v_gene: TRBV7-2
CDR3nt: TGTGCCAGCAGCTTAGGAGCGGGGCGCACAGATACGCAGTATTTT
CDR3aa: CASSLGAGRTDTQYF

d_gene: -
j_gene: TRBJ1-2
abundance: -
v_gene: TRBV4-3
CDR3nt: TGCGCCAGCAGCCAAGATGGGGAAGGGGTAGGTGGCTACACCTTC
CDR3aa: CASSQDGEGVGGYTF

d_gene: -
j_gene: TRBJ2-7
abundance: -
v_gene: TRBV19
CDR3nt: TGTGCCAGTACTGACGGGGGGACAAGCTACGAGCAGTACTTC
CDR3aa: CASTDGGTSYEQYF

d_gene: TRBD2
j_gene: TRBJ2-7
abundance: -
v_gene: TRBV7-2
CDR3nt: TGTGCCAGCAGCTTATCTCGGGAGGCCCACGAGCAGTACTTC
CDR3aa: CASSLSREAHEQYF